This T cell receptor (beta chain) was sequenced in a study of T cells after yellow fever vaccination. Whole-study context: The fractions with low cell numbers were processed using SMART-Seq v4 Ultra Low Input.

Germline V lookup: CDR1 MGHDK, CDR2 SYGVNS. The CDR3 extends over 14 amino acids. With V trimmed by 4 bases and J by 7 bases, 4 bases remained unmatched. Whole-study findings and limits: The study noted that FACS-sorted repertoires could contain abundant clonotypes contaminating from the bulk population. The appearance of a small share of clonotypes in both CD4 and CD8 compartments was observed.

One entry per CDR3 protein results from TCRdb running MiXCR on the 5' RACE reads. The sample has over 45,000 distinct CDR3 sequences, more than 5.5% seen once; the top ten hold approximately 41%. Many counts were recorded for this clonotype. Antigen: not known. This chain links TRBV25-1 with TRBJ1-4, with TRBD1 matching over 9 bases. The clonotype originates from a young man who received the YFV17D yellow fever vaccine. The sequencing here drew on CD8+ T cells sorted from PBMCs, taken on the day of the first yellow fever vaccination. DNA for the CDR3: TGTGCCAGCAGTGGGGACAGGGAGGTTGAAAAACTGTTTTTT. The encoded protein is CASSGDREVEKLFF.